This T cell receptor (beta chain) was captured in a study of beta chain features in type 1 diabetes. Study-level results: Researchers report that Type 1 diabetes patients had moderately but significantly shorter TCRB CDR3s across all four CD4+ subsets.

Turning to this clone: Its matching antigen is unknown.

Sequenced material consisted of expressed TCRB transcripts (all of the isolated RNA was reverse transcribed). TCRdb's table, derived via immunoSEQ multiplex PCR, lists solely in-frame clones and lacks some. The data show some 240,000 clones, with 15% to 20% seen just once and approximately 0.081% held by the top ten. It was via CD45RO/CCR7/CD25/CD127/CD95/CD27 that CD4+ naive, central memory, regulatory and stem cell-like memory cells were sorted. The CDR3 extends over 14 amino acids. V lost 0 bases and J lost 8, with 10 bases in between. Germline CDR1 reads LGHNA; CDR2 reads YNFKEQ. The chain is built from TRBV4-2 and TRBJ1-4; perhaps TRBD1 as D (5 bases). This clonotype was obtained from a man younger than 40 with type 1 diabetes. Sequenced: naive CD4+ T cells from blood. CDR3 coding DNA: TGTGCCAGCAGCCAAGATAACAGGATAGAAAAACTGTTTTTT. Translation: CASSQDNRIEKLFF.